One and the same sample provided the 29 T cell receptor beta chains below, sequenced in a study of T cells in Graves' hyperthyroidism and ophthalmopathy (dated by TCRdb to about 2019). Library prep was done by multiplex PCR. The listed sequencing device is Illumina HiSeq 2000. The TCR beta CDR3 regions were amplified from the RNA transcripts. The first round of RT-PCR for the TCR CDR3 was performed with the HTBI primer set and the Qiagen OneStep RT-PCR kit. TCRdb's own reprocessing of the public reads used fastp at Q25 and MiXCR and kept productive beta chains. One record per CDR3 amino acid sequence lists the most common genes and DNA. This sample is represented by 750,000 to 900,000 distinct CDR3 sequences; 38% of them were singletons. The ten biggest clones cover about 8.9% of the sample. The sequenced sample consisted of blood. The receptors derive from a man between 18 and 29 years old with Graves' hyperthyroidism.

The V and J genes are TRBV4-1 and TRBJ2-7, with D possibly TRBD2 on 8 matching bases. In germline, CDR1 is MGHRA, CDR2 YSYEKL. The length of the CDR3 is 15 residues. Trimming shortened V by 3 bases and J by 6 bases, and 18 bases separated the two germline ends. CDR3 in amino acids: CASSQSTGAGGEQYF. CDR3 nucleotide sequence: TGCGCCAGCAGCCAGAGCACAGGGGCGGGGGGCGAGCAGTACTTC.

The V and J genes are TRBV7-3 and TRBJ1-1; D gene ambiguous. V lost 6 bases, J lost 3 bases, and 11 bases lay in between. The V gene's germline CDR1 is SGHTA and CDR2 FQGTGA. This CDR3 comprises 13 residues. The CDR3 nucleotides read TGTGCCAGCAGAGCCGAACGAGACACTGAAGCTTTCTTT. Translating it yields CASRAERDTEAFF.

This clonotype was observed a handful of times. The CDR3 reads CASCSGTLSRAFF. The CDR3 nucleotides are TGTGCCAGCTGCTCGGGGACACTTTCCAGAGCTTTCTTT. V usage is TRBV7-9 and J usage is TRBJ1-1; weak D call: TRBD1 (6 bases). This CDR3 contains 13 residues. The germline CDR1 and CDR2 sequences are SEHNR and FQNEAQ (reference sequence). Between the trimmed V and J ends, which lost 8 bases and 10 bases, there was a span of 20 bases.

This clonotype was seen once. The conserved phenylalanine or tryptophan normally closing the CDR3 is absent here, so this likely arose from a read error. It is unclear where the CDR3 begins or ends on the DNA, so no DNA is shown, and the CDR3 is as TCRdb lists it. This chain joins TRBV24-1 and TRBJ1-1. The CDR3 has 8 amino acids, counting both end residues. Germline assignment: CDR1 KGHDR and CDR2 SFDVKD. The CDR3 reads CATSDPRR.

The chain is built from TRBV5-6 and TRBJ1-4; 9 positions agree with TRBD1. Germline V gene sequence: CDR1 SGHDT, CDR2 YYEEEE. Trimming at V came to 3 bases and at J to 7 bases, leaving 10 bases not matched to a gene. There are 16 residues in the CDR3. The CDR3 coding sequence is TGTGCCAGCAGCTCGGACAGGGGCAAAAGGGGTGAAAAACTGTTTTTT. Protein product: CASSSDRGKRGEKLFF.

Points on this clonotype: This may be a read error, as it is one base from a much larger clone. The CDR3 DNA follows: TGTGCCAGCAGCTCGTTCCCAGATGAAGAGGCCCAGTACTTC. Translating gives CASSSFPDEEAQYF. This sequence joins TRBV7-2 and TRBJ2-5; D is unresolved. The CDR3 runs 14 residues. CDR1 is SGHTA and CDR2 is FQGNSA in the germline V gene.

Many counts were recorded for this clonotype. This chain connects TRBV29-1 to TRBJ2-5, with 8 bases fitting TRBD1. V shed 4 bases, J shed 2 bases, and the junction held 3 bases outside the gene matches. Germline V CDR1 and CDR2: SQVTM, ANQGSEA. There are 13 residues in the CDR3. Here the CDR3 DNA reads TGCAGCGTTGTCGGGGACAGGCAAGAGACCCAGTACTTC. Protein: CSVVGDRQETQYF.

V is TRBV6-5 and J is TRBJ2-5, with 7 bases matching TRBD1. CDR1 is MNHEY and CDR2 is SVGAGI in the germline V gene. This CDR3 is built from 13 residues. With 5 bases clipped from V and 1 base from J, the junction kept 1 base outside the gene matches. In nucleotides, the CDR3 is TGTGCCAGCAGTGGACAGGCCCAAGAGACCCAGTACTTC. Amino acid sequence: CASSGQAQETQYF.

This clonotype has at least ten counts. The rearrangement uses TRBV7-9 and TRBJ1-6; 11 bases line up with TRBD1. The J segment lost 12 bases and the V segment lost 2 bases, leaving 3 bases of the junction unmatched. This CDR3 has 14 residues. CDR1 SEHNR and CDR2 FQNEAQ come from the germline V gene (reference sequence). DNA of the CDR3: TGTGCCAGCAGCTTACGGGACAGGGGGGGACCCCTCCACTTT. Its translation is CASSLRDRGGPLHF.

This clonotype was seen only once. The rearrangement links TRBV6-1 to TRBJ2-7; possibly TRBD1 for D (6 bases). Trimming took 5 bases from V and 5 from J, leaving 19 bases between them. The CDR3 has 15 residues. Germline CDR1 reads MNHNS; CDR2 reads SASEGT. In DNA form, the CDR3 reads TGTGCCAGCAGTCTAAGGGGTGCAGGGGTCCACGAGCAGTACTTC. Amino acid sequence: CASSLRGAGVHEQYF.

This clonotype was seen just once. The chain joins TRBV20-1 to TRBJ2-5; TRBD1 aligns across 7 bases. Germline CDR1 is DFQATT and CDR2 is SNEGSKA (reference sequence). V shed 6 bases, J shed 5 bases, and the junction held 0 bases outside the gene matches. The CDR3 has 10 residues. CDR3 loop: CSAQGETQYF. The CDR3 DNA reads TGCAGTGCACAGGGGGAGACCCAGTACTTC.

This sequence joins TRBV7-8 and TRBJ1-6, with D maybe TRBD1 (6 bases). Germline-derived CDR1 and CDR2 are SGHVS and FQNEAQ. CDR3 length equals 18 residues. V lost 2 bases, J lost 6 bases, and 20 bases lay in between. CDR3 loop: CASSLTTNAGVSNSPLHF. Written as DNA, the CDR3 is TGTGCCAGCAGCTTAACCACCAACGCAGGGGTCTCTAATTCACCCCTCCACTTT.

The J gene is TRBJ2-5, the V gene TRBV19; TRBD2 aligns across 7 bases. Trimming removed 9 bases from V and 7 bases from J; junction bases left unmatched: 11. This CDR3 spans 13 amino acids. Germline V gene data show CDR1 as LNHDA and CDR2 as SQIVND (reference sequence). The CDR3 sequence: CASSGDYRGTQYF. CDR3 nucleotides: TGTGCCAGCAGCGGGGACTATCGCGGGACCCAGTACTTC.

This clonotype was seen repeatedly, ten times or more. The V gene is TRBV20-1, the J gene TRBJ2-7; weak D call: TRBD1 (6 bases). The CDR3 extends over 12 amino acids. Germline loops: CDR1 DFQATT, CDR2 SNEGSKA (reference sequence). V was shortened by 1 base and J by 5 bases, with 9 bases between the two germline ends. The CDR3 sequence is CSARGGRHEQYF. CDR3 in DNA: TGCAGTGCTAGAGGGGGGCGACACGAGCAGTACTTC.

The genes are TRBV4-1 and TRBJ1-5; TRBD1 might be the D (6 bases). V was pared by 4 bases and J by 6 bases, with 13 bases between. Looked up from germline, CDR1 is MGHRA and CDR2 is YSYEKL. The CDR3 covers 14 residues. CDR3 in amino acids: CASSLRGTIQPQHF. CDR3 coding DNA: TGCGCCAGCAGCCTCAGGGGTACGATTCAGCCCCAGCATTTT.

The chain has TRBV29-1 and TRBJ2-7, with 15 nucleotides matching TRBD2. After removal of 5 bases from V and 0 bases from J, the junction contained 11 bases not matched to a gene. In germline, CDR1 is SQVTM, CDR2 ANQGSEA. This CDR3 spans 18 amino acids. CDR3 region: CSVRGLAGGSYTSYEQYF. Written as DNA, the CDR3 is TGCAGCGTTAGGGGACTAGCGGGAGGTTCTTATACCTCCTACGAGCAGTACTTC.

This clonotype has more than one count but fewer than ten. The rearrangement links TRBV7-8 to TRBJ2-2, with TRBD1 as a possible D gene (6 bases). This CDR3 spans 15 amino acids. V was trimmed by 5 bases and J by 1 base, leaving 11 bases between them. The germline V gene encodes CDR1 SGHVS and CDR2 FQNEAQ. CDR3 protein: CASSPWGQNTGELFF. The CDR3 nucleotides read TGTGCCAGCAGCCCATGGGGACAGAACACCGGGGAGCTGTTTTTT.

This clonotype has a single count. This sequence may be a read error, since a much larger clone differs from it by one base. The chain joins TRBV2 to TRBJ2-5, with 9 bases identical to TRBD2. The CDR3 has 15 amino acids. J gave up 5 bases and V 5 bases, and 9 bases lay outside the gene matches. The V gene's germline CDR1 is SNHLY and CDR2 FYNNEI. CDR3 in amino acids: CASSRTGGGAETQYF. The CDR3 nucleotides read TGTGCCAGCAGTCGGACTGGCGGGGGGGCTGAGACCCAGTACTTC.

J is TRBJ2-7 and V is TRBV11-3; D is possibly TRBD1 (6 bases). Looked up from germline, CDR1 is SGHNT and CDR2 is YENEEA. The CDR3 is 15 residues long. Trimming removed 1 base from V and 6 bases from J, with 16 bases in between. The CDR3, as DNA: TGTGCCAGCAGCTTAGTACAGGGAAGGTTCGGCGAGCAGTACTTC. As protein: CASSLVQGRFGEQYF.

A few counts support this clonotype. V is TRBV7-2 and J is TRBJ1-3, with a possible D match to TRBD1 (6 bases). This CDR3 is built from 14 residues. Germline assignment: CDR1 SGHTA and CDR2 FQGNSA. Trimming took 3 bases from V and 2 from J, leaving 8 bases between them. CDR3 nucleotide sequence: TGTGCCAGCAGCTTGGACAGTACTGGAAACACCATATATTTT. Encoded protein: CASSLDSTGNTIYF.

This clonotype was recorded at least ten times. This sequence joins TRBV7-9 and TRBJ1-1; perhaps TRBD1 as D (6 bases). The CDR3 spans 14 residues. The V end was cut by 0 bases, the J end by 2 bases, with 7 bases between. The germline gives CDR1 SEHNR, CDR2 FQNEAQ (reference sequence). The CDR3 DNA reads as TGTGCCAGCAGCTTAGCACAGGGTAACACTGAAGCTTTCTTT. Amino acids: CASSLAQGNTEAFF.

This clonotype was counted at least ten times. The V gene is TRBV15, the J gene TRBJ1-5; D might be TRBD1 (6 bases). The CDR3 runs to 12 residues. The V and J ends lost 9 bases and 2 bases respectively, with 8 bases between them. Germline V gene data show CDR1 as LNHNV and CDR2 as YYDKDF (reference sequence). CDR3 DNA sequence: TGTGCCACGGGACACCGCAATCAGCCCCAGCATTTT. Its protein is CATGHRNQPQHF.

This clonotype has just one count. Its ends do not fully match the called genes, so a read error is possible. The V gene is TRBV12-3 or TRBV12-4, the J gene TRBJ1-5; D is undetermined. CDR3 length: 12 amino acids. CDR3 in DNA: TGTTCCAGCCGATTAGTAGGGCAGCCCCAGCATTTT. This translates into CSSRLVGQPQHF.

The sample holds many counts of this clonotype. The chain couples TRBV19 to TRBJ1-6; 7 bases fit TRBD1. CDR3 length: 14 residues. Germline V CDR1 and CDR2: LNHDA, SQIVND (reference sequence). Trimming removed 6 bases from V and 9 bases from J; junction bases left unmatched: 8. The CDR3 reads CASSEGGGSSPLHF. The CDR3 DNA is TGTGCCAGTAGCGAAGGGGGCGGAAGTTCACCCCTCCACTTT.

The chain employs TRBV13 and TRBJ2-5; D possibly corresponds to TRBD2 (6 bases). Trimming pared 3 bases from V and 2 bases from J, leaving 13 bases between. CDR1 is PRHDT, CDR2 FYEKMQ, per germline (reference sequence). The CDR3 contains 15 residues. CDR3 sequence: CASSFRGEAQETQYF. The CDR3 DNA follows: TGTGCCAGCAGCTTTAGAGGGGAGGCACAAGAGACCCAGTACTTC.

This chain joins TRBV7-2 and TRBJ2-2, with TRBD1 matching over 7 bases. Unmatched junction bases numbered 10, after V lost 4 bases and J lost 2 bases. This CDR3 has 17 amino acids. Germline CDR1 and CDR2: SGHTA and FQGNSA. This chain's CDR3 is CASSSQMTGINTGELFF. The CDR3 region has the DNA TGTGCCAGCAGCTCCCAAATGACAGGGATTAACACCGGGGAGCTGTTTTTT.

This clonotype was counted a few times. The CDR3 region is CASTVGARNGYTF. The CDR3 DNA sequence: TGTGCCAGCACCGTGGGGGCCAGGAATGGCTACACCTTC. J is TRBJ1-2 and V is TRBV12-3 or TRBV12-4, with D tentatively TRBD1 (6 bases). This CDR3 has 13 residues. Trimming removed 7 bases at V and 6 bases at J, with 15 bases between.

Only a few counts were recorded for this clonotype. The gene calls are TRBV11-2 and TRBJ1-1; D is perhaps TRBD1 (6 bases). The CDR3 is 17 amino acids. Trimming removed 0 bases at V and 0 bases at J, with 14 bases between. Germline lookup yields CDR1 SGHAT and CDR2 FQNNGV. CDR3 amino acids: CASSLDRRGHVNTEAFF. The CDR3 bases are TGTGCCAGCAGCTTAGATCGCAGGGGTCACGTGAACACTGAAGCTTTCTTT.

This clonotype has ten or more counts. At one of its ends the junction is not consistent with the germline gene, which may arise from a read error. The V and J genes are TRBV7-9 and TRBJ1-2, with D possibly TRBD1 on 6 matching bases. This CDR3 has 14 amino acids. Germline CDR1 SEHNR, CDR2 FQNEAQ (reference sequence). For the CDR3, the DNA is TGTGCCAGCAGCTTAGGAGCCACAGGGCCGAGTGTGAGATTC. Translated, it gives CASSLGATGPSVRF.